Below, 32 T cell receptor beta chains from the same sample are listed, as sequenced in a study of CD8 T cells in Susac syndrome. Random hexamers were used to reverse transcribe the RNA input (about 0.5 to 1 ug). TCRdb ran MiXCR on the immunoSEQ multiplex PCR reads and lists one entry per CDR3 protein. In the table there are roughly 330,000 distinct CDR3 sequences, about 91% of which are singletons. The sequenced material came from CD4+ T cells from PBMCs. These receptors were obtained from a human donor with multiple sclerosis.

V usage is TRBV7-3 and J usage is TRBJ2-7; 9 nucleotides align to TRBD2. The germline gives CDR1 SGHTA, CDR2 FQGTGA. J gave up 3 bases and V 5 bases, and 8 bases lay outside the gene matches. The CDR3 totals 15 residues. CDR3 in amino acids: CASSVAGGVIYEQYF. In DNA, the CDR3 is TGTGCCAGCAGCGTTGCGGGGGGGGTAATCTACGAGCAGTACTTC.

The genes are TRBV19 and TRBJ1-1; D gene unclear. V was pared by 7 bases and J by 4 bases, with 13 bases between. This CDR3 spans 13 amino acids. The germline gives CDR1 LNHDA, CDR2 SQIVND (reference sequence). CDR3 sequence reads: CASKPRMTTEAFF. CDR3 in DNA: TGTGCCAGTAAACCCAGGATGACCACTGAAGCTTTCTTT.

This chain uses TRBV7-2 with TRBJ2-5, with D hard to call. The CDR3 is made up of 12 amino acids. Trimming stripped 3 bases from V and 3 bases from J, with 5 bases between. CDR1 is SGHTA and CDR2 is FQGNSA in the germline V gene. The CDR3 nucleotides read TGTGCCAGCAGCTTCCCCGAAGAGACCCAGTACTTC. Its translation is CASSFPEETQYF.

This clonotype was seen just once. This chain uses TRBV7-3 with TRBJ2-3; D may correspond to TRBD1 or TRBD2 (5 bases each). Trimming took 4 bases from V and 11 from J, leaving 22 bases between them. The CDR3 length is 15 residues. CDR1 and CDR2 (germline): SGHTA, FQGTGA. CDR3 coding DNA: TGTGCCAGCAGCTCCGGGAAGAAGGGGTTTTTGGGGCAGTATTTT. This codes for CASSSGKKGFLGQYF.

V is TRBV19 and J is TRBJ2-1; 10 bases fit TRBD1. V gave up 3 bases and J gave up 5 bases; unmatched junction bases: 4. The CDR3 spans 15 residues. Germline V gives CDR1 LNHDA, CDR2 SQIVND (reference sequence). CDR3 residues: CASSIWDRGNNEQFF. Here the CDR3 DNA reads TGTGCCAGTAGTATTTGGGACAGGGGCAACAATGAGCAGTTCTTC.

This clonotype was counted once. The chain is built from TRBV5-1 and TRBJ2-1; 7 bases line up with TRBD2. J was trimmed by 12 bases and V by 0 bases; bases with no gene match: 3. CDR3 length: 12 residues. CDR1 is SGHRS and CDR2 is YFSETQ in the germline V gene. This CDR3 reads CASSLEWGGQFF. The CDR3 nucleotides read TGCGCCAGCAGCTTGGAGTGGGGGGGGCAGTTCTTC.

The rearrangement joins TRBV7-2 to TRBJ1-2; D not certain. Germline V lookup: CDR1 SGHTA, CDR2 FQGNSA. Trimming took off 5 bases at V and 5 bases at J, with 9 bases between the two ends. CDR3 length: 12 residues. CDR3 residues: CASSPSSYGYTF. CDR3 DNA: TGTGCCAGCAGCCCAAGTTCGTATGGCTACACCTTC.

This rearrangement joins TRBV27 to TRBJ1-5; D remains unclear. Trimming took 6 bases from V and 0 from J, leaving 9 bases between them. Germline lookup yields CDR1 MNHEY and CDR2 SMNVEV (reference sequence). The CDR3 extends over 14 amino acids. The CDR3: CASRPSYSNQPQHF. The CDR3 DNA reads TGTGCCAGCAGGCCGAGTTATAGCAATCAGCCCCAGCATTTT.

This sequence joins TRBV10-3 and TRBJ2-3; 9 bases line up with TRBD2. The V gene's germline CDR1 is ENHRY and CDR2 SYGVKD. There are 14 residues in the CDR3. Trimming at V came to 7 bases and at J to 4 bases, leaving 6 bases not matched to a gene. The CDR3 loop reads CAITPGTSSDTQYF. The CDR3 DNA follows: TGTGCCATCACCCCCGGGACTAGCTCAGATACGCAGTATTTT.

V and J are TRBV5-1 and TRBJ2-2; D possibly corresponds to TRBD1 (5 bases). The germline V gene encodes CDR1 SGHRS and CDR2 YFSETQ. The germline V and J ends were trimmed by 4 bases and 7 bases, with 23 bases remaining between them. This CDR3 comprises 17 residues. The CDR3 reads CASSVGLLGAPNGELFF. The CDR3 DNA reads TGCGCCAGCAGCGTAGGGTTACTTGGGGCGCCCAACGGGGAGCTGTTTTTT.

This CDR3 reads CASSFGTTNQETQYF. CDR3 in DNA: TGCGCCAGCAGCTTCGGGACTACAAACCAAGAGACCCAGTACTTC. This chain connects TRBV5-1 to TRBJ2-5; 7 nucleotides align to TRBD2. CDR1 SGHRS and CDR2 YFSETQ come from the germline V gene. The CDR3 sequence is 15 residues long. Trimming removed 2 bases from V and 0 bases from J; junction bases left unmatched: 4.

The chain has TRBV7-9 and TRBJ2-7, with 8 bases that match TRBD2. Germline values: CDR1 SEHNR, CDR2 FQNEAQ (reference sequence). The CDR3 length is 14 residues. J lost 4 bases, V lost 8 bases, and 10 bases had no gene match. CDR3 residues: CASGPAGARYEQYF. The CDR3 DNA sequence: TGTGCCAGCGGCCCAGCGGGAGCCAGATACGAGCAGTACTTC.

The CDR3 sequence: CASSYQLRSQETQYF. The CDR3 DNA reads as TGTGCCAGCAGTTACCAGCTCAGGAGCCAAGAGACCCAGTACTTC. V and J are TRBV6-2 or TRBV6-3 and TRBJ2-5; no clear D. V was pared by 2 bases and J by 1 base, with 11 bases between. The CDR3 totals 15 residues. The V gene's germline CDR1 is MNHEY and CDR2 SVGEGT.

The genes are TRBV5-1 and TRBJ2-3; TRBD2 matches at 13 bases. Germline lookup yields CDR1 SGHRS and CDR2 YFSETQ. The trim removed 1 base at V and 14 bases at J, leaving 7 bases unmatched. CDR3 length: 14 residues. The CDR3 sequence: CASSLWTSGRQGYF. The CDR3 coding sequence is TGCGCCAGCAGCTTGTGGACTAGCGGGAGACAGGGGTATTTT. Full variable domain (remainder filled in from reference TRBV5-1 and TRBJ2-3): KAGVTQTPRYLIKTRGQQVTLSCSPISGHRSVSWYQQTPGQGLQFLFEYFSETQRNKGNFPGRFSGRQFSNSRSEMNVSTLELGDSALYLCASSLWTSGRQGYFGPGTRLTVL.

DNA of the CDR3: TGTGCCACCAGCAGACTCGGTGGTTACCAAGAGACCCAGTACTTC. Amino acids: CATSRLGGYQETQYF. The chain joins TRBV15 to TRBJ2-5; D is unclear. Germline CDR1 reads LNHNV; CDR2 reads YYDKDF (reference sequence). V was clipped by 2 bases and J by 0 bases, with 10 bases between them. This CDR3 has 15 residues.

V is TRBV2 and J is TRBJ2-1; 9 bases match TRBD2. V trimming: 6 bases; J trimming: 0 bases; junction bases outside the gene matches: 9. This CDR3 has 17 amino acids. Germline loops: CDR1 SNHLY, CDR2 FYNNEI. The CDR3, as DNA: TGTGCCAGCAGCCCCGGGGGTAGCGGGAGCTCCTACAATGAGCAGTTCTTC. Translation gives CASSPGGSGSSYNEQFF.

The chain links TRBV19 to TRBJ2-7; 12 positions match TRBD2. Unmatched junction bases numbered 4, after V lost 5 bases and J lost 2 bases. Germline loops: CDR1 LNHDA, CDR2 SQIVND (reference sequence). There are 15 residues in the CDR3. CDR3 amino acids: CASSPRTSGAYEQYF. Here the CDR3 DNA reads TGTGCCAGTAGTCCCCGGACTAGCGGGGCCTACGAGCAGTACTTC.

V usage is TRBV15 and J usage is TRBJ2-7; D remains ambiguous. Trimming removed 0 bases at V and 2 bases at J, with 11 bases between. The germline gives CDR1 LNHNV, CDR2 YYDKDF (reference sequence). CDR3 length equals 15 residues. CDR3: CATSRDSAVPYEQYF. CDR3 sequence (DNA): TGTGCCACCAGCAGAGATTCGGCGGTCCCCTACGAGCAGTACTTC.

This chain uses TRBV29-1 with TRBJ2-3, with 7 nucleotides matching TRBD1. Trimming cost V 4 bases and J 4 bases; bases outside gene matches: 5. The CDR3 is 13 amino acids. The germline V gene has CDR1 SQVTM and CDR2 ANQGSEA. CDR3 DNA: TGCAGCGTTGGTAGGGGGCCCGCAGATACGCAGTATTTT. Translating it yields CSVGRGPADTQYF.

The chain joins TRBV18 to TRBJ2-1; D gene uncertain. In germline, CDR1 is KGHSH, CDR2 LQKENI. Trimming removed 6 bases at V and 5 bases at J, with 8 bases between. The CDR3 covers 12 residues. The CDR3 DNA reads TGTGCCAGCTCCCCTAGGGACAATGAGCAGTTCTTC. Residues: CASSPRDNEQFF.

The chain uses TRBV18 and TRBJ2-1; 7 nucleotides match TRBD2. Germline values: CDR1 KGHSH, CDR2 LQKENI. The CDR3 loop spans 14 amino acids. Unmatched junction bases numbered 6, after V lost 3 bases and J lost 7 bases. CDR3 in DNA: TGTGCCAGCTCACCGACCCTTAGCGGGAATGAGCAGTTCTTC. This codes for CASSPTLSGNEQFF.

CDR3 DNA: TGCAGTGCTACCGGGGGGGGTAGGGCCCTCGAGCAGTACTTC. Residues: CSATGGGRALEQYF. V is TRBV20-1 and J is TRBJ2-7; TRBD2 matches at 8 bases. CDR3 length: 14 amino acids. J lost 6 bases, V lost 4 bases, and 11 bases had no gene match. CDR1 and CDR2 (germline): DFQATT, SNEGSKA (reference sequence).

The chain employs TRBV7-2 and TRBJ2-1; 7 positions agree with TRBD2. Germline V lookup: CDR1 SGHTA, CDR2 FQGNSA. The length of the CDR3 is 16 residues. With 4 bases clipped from V and 4 bases from J, the junction kept 10 bases outside the gene matches. The CDR3 here is CASSSRRASGYNEQFF. The CDR3 DNA is TGTGCCAGCAGCTCGCGTAGGGCTAGCGGTTACAATGAGCAGTTCTTC.

V and J are TRBV7-9 and TRBJ2-2, with D possibly TRBD1 on 5 matching bases. The CDR3 is made up of 14 amino acids. Trimming stripped 4 bases from V and 1 base from J, with 7 bases between. Germline V CDR1 and CDR2: SEHNR, FQNEAQ (reference sequence). The CDR3 protein is CASSWGRNTGELFF. For the CDR3, the DNA is TGTGCCAGCAGCTGGGGCAGGAACACCGGGGAGCTGTTTTTT.

This clonotype was seen once. This chain connects TRBV6-1 to TRBJ1-5; 8 positions match TRBD1. The CDR3 consists of 17 residues. J gave up 0 bases and V 6 bases, and 10 bases lay outside the gene matches. Germline values: CDR1 MNHNS, CDR2 SASEGT. CDR3 DNA sequence: TGTGCCAGCAGACCCGGACAGGGCAGATATAGCAATCAGCCCCAGCATTTT. Translating it yields CASRPGQGRYSNQPQHF.

The chain carries TRBV11-2 and TRBJ2-3, with 9 bases aligning to TRBD2. Trimming removed 3 bases from V and 6 bases from J; junction bases left unmatched: 7. The CDR3 runs to 15 residues. CDR1 is SGHAT and CDR2 is FQNNGV in the germline V gene. The DNA of the CDR3 is TGTGCCAGCAGCTTCGGCGGGAGGGCGGGGGATACGCAGTATTTT. This encodes CASSFGGRAGDTQYF.

This clonotype turned up a few times. The V gene is TRBV4-1, the J gene TRBJ1-1, with unresolved D. Trimming pared 1 base from V and 10 bases from J, leaving 13 bases between. The CDR3 consists of 13 residues. CDR1 is MGHRA and CDR2 is YSYEKL in the germline V gene. As DNA, the CDR3 is TGCGCCAGCAGCCAAGCGGGCCGACTCGTAGCTTTCTTT. Protein product: CASSQAGRLVAFF.

A single count supports this clonotype. This chain links TRBV6-1 with TRBJ1-4; unclear D gene. V was cut by 0 bases and J by 5 bases, with 10 bases left in between. Germline assignment: CDR1 MNHNS and CDR2 SASEGT. The CDR3 loop spans 15 amino acids. The CDR3 sequence: CASSEARRFNEKLFF. DNA for the CDR3: TGTGCCAGCAGTGAAGCCCGCAGGTTCAATGAAAAACTGTTTTTT.

The rearrangement links TRBV5-1 to TRBJ2-2; TRBD1 might be the D (6 bases). V was cut by 4 bases and J by 9 bases, with 10 bases left in between. This CDR3 has 12 residues. CDR1 SGHRS and CDR2 YFSETQ come from the germline V gene. CDR3 loop: CASSRDRRELFF. In nucleotides, the CDR3 is TGCGCCAGCAGCCGTGACAGGAGGGAGCTGTTTTTT.

The genes are TRBV29-1 and TRBJ2-3; TRBD2 aligns across 7 bases. V was pared by 4 bases and J by 4 bases, with 5 bases of the junction left unmatched. Germline V gene data show CDR1 as SQVTM and CDR2 as ANQGSEA. The CDR3 is 13 residues long. The CDR3 DNA sequence: TGCAGCGTTGGATTGGGGGGGGCAGATACGCAGTATTTT. Translated, it gives CSVGLGGADTQYF.

V gene TRBV11-2 combines with J gene TRBJ1-3; possible D gene TRBD1, 6 bases. The germline gives CDR1 SGHAT, CDR2 FQNNGV. The CDR3 consists of 13 residues. V was shortened by 5 bases and J by 5 bases, with 10 bases between the two germline ends. The CDR3: CASSLQGRNTIYF. The DNA of the CDR3 is TGTGCCAGCAGCCTACAGGGAAGAAACACCATATATTTT.

The genes are TRBV6-1 and TRBJ1-1; perhaps TRBD1 as D (5 bases). V was cut by 3 bases and J by 1 base, with 12 bases left in between. The CDR3 is 15 residues long. Germline V gives CDR1 MNHNS, CDR2 SASEGT. CDR3 nucleotide sequence: TGTGCCAGCAGTGAGTACGGGGCAGGGAACACTGAAGCTTTCTTT. Its translation is CASSEYGAGNTEAFF.